The clone carrying this T cell receptor (beta chain) was picked up many times. Its antigen remains unidentified. This sample is drawn from a study of prognosis after radiotherapy for stage I lung cancer. About the study: Development of distant metastases after radiotherapy was seen in several patients at a median of about seven months, with no significant progression in under 17. Notes on the study in general: Before stereotactic body radiation therapy the median unique TCR clone count was roughly 10,000, and afterwards it fell to approximately 6,900.

The authors amplified TCR beta CDR3 from genomic DNA using two-round multiplex PCR. The first PCR round targeted every TRBV and TRBJ gene with specific primers. Amplification in the second PCR round was performed with universal primers. In TCRdb, the multiplex PCR reads were re-called with MiXCR into one record per CDR3 protein. The sample carries 30,000 to 40,000 distinct CDR3 sequences, approximately 25% recorded once. Germline V gene data show CDR1 as DFQATT and CDR2 as SNEGSKA (reference sequence). Deletions cut 1 base from V and 2 bases from J, with 12 bases between. The CDR3 sequence is 15 residues long.

The sample was PBMCs, taken before or after stereotactic body radiation therapy (not recorded which). The rearrangement uses TRBV20-1 and TRBJ2-1; D is perhaps TRBD1 (6 bases). This TCR was sampled from a donor aged 50 or older with non-small cell lung cancer. The CDR3 nucleotides read TGCAGTGCTAGAGCCACAGGGTTCCCCTACAATGAGCAGTTCTTC. Translating it yields CSARATGFPYNEQFF.